The next 5 T cell receptor beta chains were all read from a single sample in a study of human T cells and chemical hapten exposure. Each CDR3 protein gets one entry after TCRdb re-called the RACE reads with MiXCR. The profile shows some 120,000 distinct CDR3 sequences, about 9.4% of them singletons. Time point in this sample: healthy volunteer bleed at 2 weeks. It was unfractionated whole blood from which total RNA was extracted. Sequenced input: whole blood. These receptors all come from a male donor in good health. Some clones in this sample may be carry-over from other donors' samples.

This chain links TRBV18 with TRBJ2-3; D may be TRBD2 (6 bases). Germline assignment: CDR1 KGHSH and CDR2 LQKENI. This CDR3 has 15 amino acids. V was pared by 6 bases and J by 0 bases, with 13 bases between. The CDR3: CASSTPGASTDTQYF. The CDR3 nucleotides read TGTGCCAGCTCCACACCGGGAGCGAGCACAGATACGCAGTATTTT.

This clonotype was seen only a few times. The chain has TRBV18 and TRBJ2-1, with D perhaps matching TRBD2 (6 bases). V was trimmed by 0 bases and J by 5 bases, leaving 14 bases between them. CDR3 length: 16 amino acids. The germline V gene encodes CDR1 KGHSH and CDR2 LQKENI. CDR3 sequence (DNA): TGTGCCAGCTCACCACCGGAGGGGATAAGACACAATGAGCAGTTCTTC. Translation gives CASSPPEGIRHNEQFF.

The table lists this clonotype with a few counts. This chain connects TRBV11-1 to TRBJ2-7; D not certain. Germline assignment: CDR1 SGHAT and CDR2 FQDESV (reference sequence). V dropped 5 bases and J dropped 3 bases, with 11 bases sitting between them. The CDR3 consists of 13 residues. The CDR3 DNA sequence: TGTGCCAGCAGCCACCGGACGGACTACGAGCAGTACTTC. The encoded protein is CASSHRTDYEQYF.

V usage is TRBV11-2 and J usage is TRBJ2-5, with 9 bases fitting TRBD1. Trimming took 5 bases from V and 0 from J; bases not matched to a gene: 7. The germline V gene has CDR1 SGHAT and CDR2 FQNNGV. The CDR3 runs 16 residues. The CDR3 sequence is CASSPGQGLNQETQYF. CDR3 sequence (DNA): TGTGCCAGCAGCCCAGGACAGGGGCTAAACCAAGAGACCCAGTACTTC. Supplemented by reference TRBV11-2 and TRBJ2-5, the full variable domain reads EAGVAQSPRYKIIEKRQSVAFWCNPISGHATLYWYQQILGQGPKLLIQFQNNGVVDDSQLPKDRFSAERLKGVDSTLKIQPAKLEDSAVYLCASSPGQGLNQETQYFGPGTRLLVL.

The genes are TRBV4-3 and TRBJ1-5, with D unresolved. Deletions cut 0 bases from V and 3 bases from J, with 12 bases between. The CDR3 is 16 amino acids. Germline V lookup: CDR1 LGHNA, CDR2 YSLEER. DNA for the CDR3: TGCGCCAGCAGCCAAGAGGCGATGGGCCTCAATCAGCCCCAGCATTTT. Translated, it gives CASSQEAMGLNQPQHF.